Sequencing of this T cell receptor (beta chain) was carried out in a study of cytomegalovirus exposure and HLA in healthy donors. In the case of this clone: Antigen: not known.

The study ran its PCR with 60 Vbeta and 13 Jbeta primers. The repertoire was sequenced with immunoSEQ multiplex PCR; TCRdb's copy has only in-frame clones and lacks some. The table lists some 270,000 clones, around 90% of them singletons, with about 1.5% in the top ten. Healthy bone marrow donors made up the cohort. This CDR3 comprises 13 residues. V gave up 4 bases and J gave up 7 bases; unmatched junction bases: 4. CDR1 is ENHRY and CDR2 is SYGVKD in the germline V gene. General observations from the study: Most likely, a cluster of highly shared sequence variants arose as a sequencing artifact.

Sequenced sample: PBMCs. The J gene is TRBJ1-2, the V gene TRBV10-3; 9 bases map to TRBD1. The sequence derives from a girl aged 2 to 10 in good health and CMV-seronegative. CDR3 residues: CAISAGTGFGYTF. The DNA of the CDR3 is TGTGCCATCAGTGCTGGGACAGGGTTTGGCTACACCTTC.